These 24 T cell receptor beta chains were sequenced from one sample in a study of T cells expressing NK-cell markers (dated by TCRdb to the early 2020s). The library came from 5' RACE. The instrument was an Illumina HiSeq 2000. One entry per CDR3 protein sequence results from the TCRdb reprocessing of the reads, with DNA left out. This sample's table contains hundreds of thousands of distinct CDR3 sequences. About 4% of the sample comes from the top ten. Sequenced input: blood T cells: a sorted CD56 or NKG2C T cell subset, CD4+ or CD8+ T cells, or bulk PBMC T cells (not recorded which). These receptors were taken from a woman between 18 and 70 years old in good health.

This chain's CDR3 is CASSQDHYHRQGDNEQFF. The chain has TRBV4-3 and TRBJ2-1; TCRdb gives TRBD1 as the D gene, but with no DNA this cannot be confirmed. Per germline, CDR1 LGHNA and CDR2 YSLEER. The CDR3 consists of 18 residues.

CDR3 protein: CASSLGGLQETQYF. The chain uses TRBV5-1 and TRBJ2-5. Germline V gene data show CDR1 as SGHRS and CDR2 as YFSETQ. CDR3 size: 14 residues.

The chain couples TRBV5-4 to TRBJ1-1; no DNA is available, so the TRBD1 call from TCRdb remains unchecked. The V gene's germline CDR1 is SGHNT and CDR2 YYREEE (reference sequence). The CDR3 is 12 residues long. CDR3 sequence: CASSPGQLEAFF.

The V call is TRBV5-1, the J call TRBJ2-7. The CDR3 contains 14 residues. In germline, CDR1 is SGHRS, CDR2 YFSETQ. The CDR3 spells CASSLGRGPYEQYF.

The genes are TRBV12-3 or TRBV12-4 and TRBJ2-3. This CDR3 has 11 residues. CDR3 loop: CASSRTNTQYF.

The rearrangement links TRBV6-5 to TRBJ2-3; with no DNA, the TCRdb D assignment of TRBD1 cannot be verified. This CDR3 is 15 amino acids long. Germline V CDR1 and CDR2: MNHEY, SVGAGI. This CDR3 reads CASSYSSGMTDTQYF.

J is TRBJ1-6 and V is TRBV6-2 or TRBV6-3. In germline, CDR1 is MNHEY, CDR2 SVGEGT. This CDR3 is 15 amino acids long. The CDR3 is CASSYPTPTPSPLHF.

The chain is built from TRBV6-5 and TRBJ2-7; the TRBD2 assignment by TCRdb is unverifiable without DNA. Germline CDR1 is MNHEY and CDR2 is SVGAGI. The CDR3 spans 17 residues. CDR3 sequence reads: CASSSPGRPRYSYEQYF.

The rearrangement links TRBV4-3 to TRBJ2-3; TCRdb names TRBD2, which stays unverified in the absence of DNA. Germline V gene sequence: CDR1 LGHNA, CDR2 YSLEER. This CDR3 has 15 residues. The CDR3: CASSLIAGAADTQYF.

V is TRBV12-3 or TRBV12-4 and J is TRBJ1-2; the D gene TCRdb calls, TRBD1, cannot be checked with no DNA. CDR3 length: 13 amino acids. This chain's CDR3 is CASSLRGGQGYTF.

The V call is TRBV4-3, the J call TRBJ2-2. Looked up from germline, CDR1 is LGHNA and CDR2 is YSLEER. The CDR3 is 15 residues long. The CDR3 region is CASSQEVHKSGELFF.

This sequence joins TRBV23-1 and TRBJ2-2; TCRdb calls TRBD1, which cannot be checked without DNA. TRBV23-1 is labeled an ORF, and its function is uncertain. The CDR3 has 15 amino acids. The CDR3 here is CASSQGRDHTGELFF.

The chain recombines TRBV5-4 with TRBJ2-1; TCRdb picks TRBD2, but there is no DNA to check that call. This CDR3 has 15 amino acids. CDR1 is SGHNT and CDR2 is YYREEE in the germline V gene (reference sequence). CDR3 protein: CASSLREGNYNEQFF. The whole variable domain, remainder taken from reference TRBV5-4 and TRBJ2-1, is ETGVTQSPTHLIKTRGQQVTLRCSSQSGHNTVSWYQQALGQGPQFIFQYYREEENGRGNFPPRFSGLQFPNYSSELNVNALELDDSALYLCASSLREGNYNEQFFGPGTRLTVL.

The V and J genes are TRBV12-3 or TRBV12-4 and TRBJ1-5. The CDR3 covers 14 residues. CDR3 sequence: CASSLSQSNQPQHF.

The chain carries TRBV5-1 and TRBJ2-1; TCRdb's D call, TRBD1, is unchecked because there is no DNA. The CDR3 totals 15 residues. The germline CDR1 and CDR2 sequences are SGHRS and YFSETQ. This chain's CDR3 is CASSLGDVINDEQFF.

This chain connects TRBV29-1 to TRBJ2-5; TCRdb calls TRBD2, which cannot be checked without DNA. The CDR3 contains 16 residues. CDR1 and CDR2 (germline): SQVTM, ANQGSEA. The CDR3 reads CSGRSGLAGYQETQYF. The variable domain in full, with the rest retrieved from reference TRBV29-1 and TRBJ2-5, is SAVISQKPSRDICQRGTSLTIQCQVDSQVTMMFWYRQQPGQSLTLIATANQGSEATYESGFVIDKFPISRPNLTFSTLTVSNMSPEDSSIYLCSGRSGLAGYQETQYFGPGTRLLVL.

V is TRBV9 and J is TRBJ1-1; the D call of TRBD1 rests on TCRdb alone, since no DNA is present to check it. The germline CDR1 and CDR2 sequences are SGDLS and YYNGEE. The CDR3 is 13 residues long. CDR3 protein: CASSQGQNTEAFF.

This chain joins TRBV11-2 and TRBJ2-5. The CDR3 sequence is 13 residues long. CDR1 and CDR2 from the germline V gene are SGHAT and FQNNGV. The CDR3 reads CASRNANQETQYF.

This chain joins TRBV3-1 and TRBJ1-2; the D gene TCRdb calls, TRBD1, cannot be checked with no DNA. This CDR3 has 14 residues. Germline V gives CDR1 LGHDT, CDR2 YNNKEL (reference sequence). Here the CDR3 reads CASSQQGTNYGYTF.

The genes are TRBV11-2 and TRBJ2-6; the TRBD1 assignment by TCRdb is unverifiable without DNA. The germline CDR1 and CDR2 sequences are SGHAT and FQNNGV. CDR3 length: 16 residues. The chain's CDR3 is CASSSQGLGGANVLTF. Variable domain in full (rest from reference TRBV11-2 and TRBJ2-6): EAGVAQSPRYKIIEKRQSVAFWCNPISGHATLYWYQQILGQGPKLLIQFQNNGVVDDSQLPKDRFSAERLKGVDSTLKIQPAKLEDSAVYLCASSSQGLGGANVLTFGAGSRLTVL.

The chain is built from TRBV9 and TRBJ2-1; the TCRdb D gene call, TRBD2, has no DNA to confirm it. Germline lookup yields CDR1 SGDLS and CDR2 YYNGEE. The CDR3 contains 17 residues. Here the CDR3 reads CASSAVRDSEPANEQFF.

The chain uses TRBV20-1 and TRBJ2-5; TCRdb calls TRBD1, which cannot be checked without DNA. This CDR3 contains 14 residues. CDR1 DFQATT and CDR2 SNEGSKA come from the germline V gene (reference sequence). The CDR3 loop is CSARDPFGGKTQYF.

J is TRBJ2-1 and V is TRBV18. Germline values: CDR1 KGHSH, CDR2 LQKENI. The CDR3 has 14 residues. Here the CDR3 reads CASSPPFPDNEQFF.

This chain links TRBV6-5 with TRBJ1-1; without DNA, the TCRdb call of TRBD1 cannot be checked. The CDR3 consists of 15 residues. The germline V gene encodes CDR1 MNHEY and CDR2 SVGAGI. CDR3 in amino acids: CASSYGRGGNTEAFF.